These 30 T cell receptor beta chains share one sample of origin, sequenced in a study of cytomegalovirus exposure and HLA in healthy donors. Assay used: immunoSEQ multiplex PCR; TCRdb lists only in-frame clones, some missing. The sample lists 250,000 to 300,000 clones, 70% to 90% seen once, with over 0.95% in the top ten. Source material: PBMCs. Receptors were obtained from a woman younger than 35 in good health and CMV-seronegative.

In its sample, this clone was seen a few times. The chain uses TRBV6-5 and TRBJ2-7; 7 nucleotides align to TRBD2. V was pared by 5 bases and J by 6 bases, with 4 bases of the junction left unmatched. The CDR3 sequence is 12 residues long. Germline V gives CDR1 MNHEY, CDR2 SVGAGI. CDR3 nucleotides: TGTGCCAGCAGTCCGGGGGGAGGCGAGCAGTACTTC. Protein: CASSPGGGEQYF.

The J gene is TRBJ2-1, the V gene TRBV5-1; maybe TRBD1 (5 bases). This CDR3 is built from 15 residues. Germline loops: CDR1 SGHRS, CDR2 YFSETQ. Trimming cost V 4 bases and J 5 bases, with 16 bases left between them. The CDR3 DNA reads as TGCGCCAGCAGCGGCACGGGTGGGGCCCACAATGAGCAGTTCTTC. It encodes CASSGTGGAHNEQFF.

The rearrangement uses TRBV9 and TRBJ2-1; D possibly corresponds to TRBD1 (5 bases). The ends were cut back, 3 bases at V and 0 bases at J, with 10 bases in the middle. The CDR3 is made up of 15 amino acids. Per the germline V gene, CDR1 is SGDLS and CDR2 is YYNGEE. The CDR3 loop is CASSARQSSYNEQFF. CDR3 nucleotide sequence: TGTGCCAGCAGCGCCAGACAGAGCTCCTACAATGAGCAGTTCTTC.

The chain carries TRBV5-6 and TRBJ1-2; D might be TRBD1 (6 bases). Between the trimmed V and J ends, which lost 0 bases and 0 bases, there was a span of 18 bases. CDR3 length: 18 amino acids. Germline lookup yields CDR1 SGHDT and CDR2 YYEEEE. The CDR3 nucleotides are TGTGCCAGCAGCTTGGTAGGGGACACGATCAAGACTAACTATGGCTACACCTTC. Protein product: CASSLVGDTIKTNYGYTF. Together with reference TRBV5-6 and TRBJ1-2, the CDR3 gives the full variable domain: DAGVTQSPTHLIKTRGQQVTLRCSPKSGHDTVSWYQQALGQGPQFIFQYYEEEERQRGNFPDRFSGHQFPNYSSELNVNALLLGDSALYLCASSLVGDTIKTNYGYTFGSGTRLTVV.

The chain carries TRBV18 and TRBJ1-5; TRBD1 aligns across 8 bases. The trim removed 5 bases at V and 0 bases at J, leaving 6 bases unmatched. This CDR3 comprises 16 residues. Per germline, CDR1 KGHSH and CDR2 LQKENI. The CDR3 nucleotides read TGTGCCAGCTCAGGACAGGGTGGGGATAGCAATCAGCCCCAGCATTTT. This gives the protein CASSGQGGDSNQPQHF.

This chain links TRBV6-5 with TRBJ1-6; D is perhaps TRBD1 (5 bases). Trimming removed 5 bases from V and 4 bases from J, with 9 bases in between. Per the germline V gene, CDR1 is MNHEY and CDR2 is SVGAGI. The CDR3 sequence is 14 residues long. The CDR3 reads CASSLQEYNSPLHF. The CDR3, as DNA: TGTGCCAGCAGTCTACAGGAGTATAATTCACCCCTCCACTTT.

The chain links TRBV11-1 to TRBJ2-1; D gene unclear. The V end lost 5 bases, the J end lost 5 bases, and 10 bases lay between the germline ends. Per germline, CDR1 SGHAT and CDR2 FQDESV (reference sequence). This CDR3 spans 13 amino acids. CDR3 DNA sequence: TGTGCCAGCAGCCCGCGCTATAACAATGAGCAGTTCTTC. Translated: CASSPRYNNEQFF.

The gene calls are TRBV5-8 and TRBJ2-2; perhaps TRBD2 as D (5 bases). The germline V gene has CDR1 SGHTS and CDR2 YDEGEE. This CDR3 region has 17 residues. V shed 1 base and J shed 6 bases, with 19 bases lying between them. CDR3 in DNA: TGTGCCAGCAGCTTGATAGAGCTTGTGGCTAGCCCCGGGGAGCTGTTTTTT. This translates into CASSLIELVASPGELFF.

V is TRBV19 and J is TRBJ2-1; TRBD2 might be the D (5 bases). V lost 3 bases, J lost 9 bases, and 12 bases lay in between. CDR3 size: 13 residues. The germline CDR1 and CDR2 sequences are LNHDA and SQIVND (reference sequence). CDR3 residues: CASSILIGSEQFF. The CDR3 DNA follows: TGTGCCAGTAGTATTCTAATAGGGAGTGAGCAGTTCTTC.

The V call is TRBV7-2, the J call TRBJ2-7; D is ambiguous. This CDR3 is built from 13 residues. Trimming left V 5 bases short and J 3 bases short, with 11 bases between. CDR1 and CDR2 (germline): SGHTA, FQGNSA. CDR3 protein: CASSPPRNYEQYF. The CDR3 DNA is TGTGCCAGCAGCCCGCCGCGAAACTACGAGCAGTACTTC.

This chain joins TRBV6-6 and TRBJ1-2, with 7 bases identical to TRBD1. The V segment lost 5 bases and the J segment 8 bases; nucleotides outside the gene matches: 8. This CDR3 is 13 amino acids long. Germline V gives CDR1 MNHNY, CDR2 SVGAGI (reference sequence). The CDR3 reads CASSQGDWDGYTF. In DNA form, the CDR3 reads TGTGCCAGCAGTCAGGGGGATTGGGACGGCTACACCTTC.

The V call is TRBV7-9, the J call TRBJ1-5; D is unresolved. CDR3 length: 15 amino acids. Germline V gene sequence: CDR1 SEHNR, CDR2 FQNEAQ (reference sequence). The V gene lost 2 bases and the J gene lost 2 bases, with 10 bases spanning the gap. This CDR3 reads CASSLSGRGNQPQHF. The CDR3 nucleotides are TGTGCCAGCAGCTTAAGTGGTCGGGGCAATCAGCCCCAGCATTTT.

The DNA for the CDR3 is TGTGCCAGCAGCCTACCGACAGGGGAGGATACGCAGTATTTT. The encoded protein is CASSLPTGEDTQYF. The rearrangement uses TRBV28 and TRBJ2-3; 8 bases fit TRBD1. The germline V gene encodes CDR1 MDHEN and CDR2 SYDVKM. V gave up 6 bases and J gave up 6 bases; unmatched junction bases: 8. The CDR3 totals 14 residues. The entire variable domain, with the rest obtained from reference TRBV28 and TRBJ2-3, is as follows: DVKVTQSSRYLVKRTGEKVFLECVQDMDHENMFWYRQDPGLGLRLIYFSYDVKMKEKGDIPEGYSVSREKKERFSLILESASTNQTSMYLCASSLPTGEDTQYFGPGTRLTVL.

V and J are TRBV9 and TRBJ1-1, with D unclear. Deletions cut 1 base from V and 1 base from J, with 8 bases between. Germline assignment: CDR1 SGDLS and CDR2 YYNGEE. CDR3 size: 14 residues. CDR3 sequence reads: CASSVKAANTEAFF. The CDR3 nucleotides read TGTGCCAGCAGCGTAAAGGCGGCGAACACTGAAGCTTTCTTT. Full variable domain (missing parts from reference TRBV9 and TRBJ1-1): DSGVTQTPKHLITATGQRVTLRCSPRSGDLSVYWYQQSLDQGLQFLIQYYNGEERAKGNILERFSAQQFPDLHSELNLSSLELGDSALYFCASSVKAANTEAFFGQGTRLTVV.

The genes are TRBV5-6 and TRBJ1-5; D is unclear. V lost 5 bases to trimming and J lost 7 bases, with 13 bases between them. This CDR3 spans 13 amino acids. Germline CDR1 is SGHDT and CDR2 is YYEEEE. Here the CDR3 DNA reads TGTGCCAGCAGTCCCGACGCGAGGCAGCCCCAGCATTTT. Translating gives CASSPDARQPQHF.

The V and J genes are TRBV27 and TRBJ2-7; 9 positions agree with TRBD1. This CDR3 is 16 amino acids long. Per the germline V gene, CDR1 is MNHEY and CDR2 is SMNVEV (reference sequence). The junction had 15 bases not matched to a gene; V was cut back by 8 bases and J by 4 bases. The DNA of the CDR3 is TGTGCCAGCGCCAATACGAACAGGGGGCGCCGGTACGAGCAGTACTTC. Translated: CASANTNRGRRYEQYF.

The gene calls are TRBV7-2 and TRBJ1-2, with no clear D. This CDR3 comprises 12 residues. Germline CDR1 and CDR2: SGHTA and FQGNSA. V was clipped by 5 bases and J by 8 bases, with 12 bases between them. For the CDR3, the DNA is TGTGCCAGCAGCGAGTCAGGCCGGGGCTACACCTTC. This sequence encodes CASSESGRGYTF.

The chain links TRBV9 to TRBJ2-3, with D hard to call. Germline V gene data show CDR1 as SGDLS and CDR2 as YYNGEE. Between the trimmed V and J ends, which lost 3 bases and 4 bases, there was a span of 9 bases. The CDR3 has 13 residues. CDR3 region: CASSARAPDTQYF. The CDR3 nucleotides read TGTGCCAGCAGCGCGCGCGCTCCAGATACGCAGTATTTT. Variable domain in full (rest from reference TRBV9 and TRBJ2-3): DSGVTQTPKHLITATGQRVTLRCSPRSGDLSVYWYQQSLDQGLQFLIQYYNGEERAKGNILERFSAQQFPDLHSELNLSSLELGDSALYFCASSARAPDTQYFGPGTRLTVL.

A note on this clone: One end of the junction is discordant with germline, which a read error may explain. This chain links TRBV29-1 with TRBJ1-2, with D perhaps matching TRBD1 (6 bases). Germline CDR1 reads SQVTM; CDR2 reads ANQGSEA. There are 11 residues in the CDR3. The CDR3 sequence: CSVGPLDRPDF. The CDR3 nucleotides read TGCAGCGTTGGCCCCCTCGACAGGCCGGACTTC.

This clone has only a few counts. In DNA form, the CDR3 reads TGTGCCAGCTCACCAACGGGATGGCGGGGCGAGCAGTACTTC. As protein: CASSPTGWRGEQYF. The chain links TRBV18 to TRBJ2-7; weak D call: TRBD2 (6 bases). Trimming left V 2 bases short and J 6 bases short, with 14 bases between. In germline, CDR1 is KGHSH, CDR2 LQKENI. The CDR3 length is 14 residues.

In DNA, the CDR3 is TGTGCCAGCTCACCATCGGCGGGAGCGAACACCGGGGAGCTGTTTTTT. Amino acid sequence: CASSPSAGANTGELFF. The chain joins TRBV18 to TRBJ2-2, with TRBD2 matching 7 bases. Trimming cost V 2 bases and J 0 bases; bases outside gene matches: 3. CDR3 length equals 16 residues. From germline, CDR1 is KGHSH and CDR2 LQKENI.

This clone was picked up a small number of times. The chain couples TRBV5-1 to TRBJ2-7, with TRBD1 matching over 7 bases. Germline assignment: CDR1 SGHRS and CDR2 YFSETQ. The V segment lost 2 bases and the J segment 6 bases; nucleotides outside the gene matches: 14. The CDR3 loop spans 16 amino acids. The CDR3 nucleotides read TGCGCCAGCAGCTTAAGGCAAGGACAGGTTCGCCCCGAGCAGTACTTC. This codes for CASSLRQGQVRPEQYF.

V gene TRBV7-6 combines with J gene TRBJ2-7, with 7 nucleotides matching TRBD1. Trimming cost V 3 bases and J 5 bases; bases outside gene matches: 10. The germline CDR1 and CDR2 sequences are SGHVS and FNYEAQ. This CDR3 region has 15 residues. CDR3 loop: CASSFGERGLNEQYF. CDR3 sequence (DNA): TGTGCCAGCAGCTTTGGGGAGAGGGGGCTAAACGAGCAGTACTTC.

The J gene is TRBJ2-5, the V gene TRBV30, with D unclear. The V end was cut by 2 bases, the J end by 1 base, with 11 bases between. The CDR3 is made up of 14 amino acids. The germline V gene encodes CDR1 GTSNPN and CDR2 SVGIG (reference sequence). CDR3 region: CAWSQETIQETQYF. CDR3 DNA sequence: TGTGCCTGGAGTCAAGAGACAATCCAAGAGACCCAGTACTTC.

The chain joins TRBV5-8 to TRBJ2-1; a weak D match, TRBD2 (6 bases). From germline, CDR1 is SGHTS and CDR2 YDEGEE. The V gene lost 4 bases and the J gene lost 2 bases, with 13 bases spanning the gap. The CDR3 loop spans 15 amino acids. DNA of the CDR3: TGTGCCAGCAGCCCGGGACTTTTTACCTACAATGAGCAGTTCTTC. Residues: CASSPGLFTYNEQFF.

The chain uses TRBV30 and TRBJ1-2; TRBD1 might be the D (5 bases). Trimming left V 5 bases short and J 2 bases short, with 12 bases between. Germline V gene sequence: CDR1 GTSNPN, CDR2 SVGIG (reference sequence). CDR3 length: 13 residues. The DNA for the CDR3 is TGTGCCTGGGGACACCCCGGAAACTATGGCTACACCTTC. Translated: CAWGHPGNYGYTF.

V is TRBV5-1 and J is TRBJ2-7; 8 bases align to TRBD1. The CDR3 runs 15 residues. Germline V gene lookup returns CDR1 SGHRS and CDR2 YFSETQ. The V segment lost 4 bases and the J segment 3 bases; nucleotides outside the gene matches: 9. The CDR3 loop is CASSPTPDRVYEQYF. In nucleotides, the CDR3 is TGCGCCAGCAGCCCCACCCCGGACAGGGTCTACGAGCAGTACTTC.

This rearrangement joins TRBV2 to TRBJ2-7; 10 bases agree with TRBD2. Germline V lookup: CDR1 SNHLY, CDR2 FYNNEI. This CDR3 spans 14 amino acids. V lost 4 bases and J lost 7; bases outside the gene matches: 7. This CDR3 is CASSGAAGGREQYF. As DNA, the CDR3 is TGTGCCAGCAGTGGAGCAGCGGGAGGGCGGGAGCAGTACTTC.

A few counts support this clone. The rearrangement links TRBV10-1 to TRBJ1-1; TRBD1 matches 8 bases. The junction had 6 bases not matched to a gene; V was cut back by 2 bases and J by 4 bases. There are 15 residues in the CDR3. Germline-derived CDR1 and CDR2 are WNHNN and SYGVQD (reference sequence). CDR3 bases: TGCGCCAGCAGTGAGCGGACAGGGAGGGGCACTGAAGCTTTCTTT. It yields the protein CASSERTGRGTEAFF.

V and J are TRBV7-3 and TRBJ2-7; 8 bases agree with TRBD2. V dropped 4 bases and J dropped 2; count of bases not matched to a gene: 7. The CDR3 contains 15 residues. CDR1 and CDR2 from the germline V gene are SGHTA and FQGTGA. The CDR3 spells CASSSGAGEPYEQYF. The CDR3 region has the DNA TGTGCCAGCAGCTCGGGAGCGGGGGAACCCTACGAGCAGTACTTC.